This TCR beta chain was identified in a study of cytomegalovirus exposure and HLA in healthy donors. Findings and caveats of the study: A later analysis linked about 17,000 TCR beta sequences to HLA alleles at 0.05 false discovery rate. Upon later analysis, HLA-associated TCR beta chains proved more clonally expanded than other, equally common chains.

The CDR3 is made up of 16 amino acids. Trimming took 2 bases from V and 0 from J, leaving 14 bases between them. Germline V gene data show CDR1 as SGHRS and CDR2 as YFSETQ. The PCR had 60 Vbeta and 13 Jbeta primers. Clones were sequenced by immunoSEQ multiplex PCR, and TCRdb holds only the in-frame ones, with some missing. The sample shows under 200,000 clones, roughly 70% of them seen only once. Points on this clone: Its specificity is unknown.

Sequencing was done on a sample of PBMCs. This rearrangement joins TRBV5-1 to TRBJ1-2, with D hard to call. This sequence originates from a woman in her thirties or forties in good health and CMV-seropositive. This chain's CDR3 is CASSFAGFGTNYGYTF. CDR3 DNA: TGCGCCAGCAGCTTCGCAGGTTTCGGTACTAACTATGGCTACACCTTC.